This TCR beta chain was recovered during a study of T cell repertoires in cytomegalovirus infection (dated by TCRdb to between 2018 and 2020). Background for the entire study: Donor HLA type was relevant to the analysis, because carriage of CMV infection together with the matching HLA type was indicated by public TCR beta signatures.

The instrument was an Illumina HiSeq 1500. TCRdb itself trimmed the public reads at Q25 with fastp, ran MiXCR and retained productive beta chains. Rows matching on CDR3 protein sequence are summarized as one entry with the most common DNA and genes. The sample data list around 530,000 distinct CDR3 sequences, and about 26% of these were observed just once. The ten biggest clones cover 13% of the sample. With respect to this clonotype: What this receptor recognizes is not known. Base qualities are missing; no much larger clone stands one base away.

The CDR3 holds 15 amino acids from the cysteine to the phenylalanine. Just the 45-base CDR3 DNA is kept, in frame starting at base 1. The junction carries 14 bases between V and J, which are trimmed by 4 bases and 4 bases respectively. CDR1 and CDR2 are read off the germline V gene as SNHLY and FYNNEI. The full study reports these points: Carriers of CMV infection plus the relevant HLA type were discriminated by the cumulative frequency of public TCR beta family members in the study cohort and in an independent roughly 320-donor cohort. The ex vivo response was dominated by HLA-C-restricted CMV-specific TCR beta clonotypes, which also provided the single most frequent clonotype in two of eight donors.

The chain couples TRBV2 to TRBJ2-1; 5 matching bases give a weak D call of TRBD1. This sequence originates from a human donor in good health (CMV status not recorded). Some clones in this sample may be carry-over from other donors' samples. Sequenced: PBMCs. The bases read TGTGCCAGCAGTGTACAGGCGAGGAGATACAATGAGCAGTTCTTC. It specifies CASSVQARRYNEQFF.